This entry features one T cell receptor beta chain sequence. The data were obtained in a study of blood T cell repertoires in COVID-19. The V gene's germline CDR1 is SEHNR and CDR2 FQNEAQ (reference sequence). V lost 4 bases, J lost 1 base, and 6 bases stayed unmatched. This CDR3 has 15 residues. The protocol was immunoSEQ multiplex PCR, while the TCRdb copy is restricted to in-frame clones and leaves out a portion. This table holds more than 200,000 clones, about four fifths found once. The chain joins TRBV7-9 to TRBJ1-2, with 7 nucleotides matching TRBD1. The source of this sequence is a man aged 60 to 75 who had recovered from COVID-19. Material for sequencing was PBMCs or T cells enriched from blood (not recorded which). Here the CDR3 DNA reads TGTGCCAGCAGCTCGGACAGGCAATTTAACTATGGCTACACCTTC. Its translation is CASSSDRQFNYGYTF.